The entry below describes one T cell receptor beta chain. Its antigen remains unknown. The data were obtained in a study of OX40 agonist ivuxolimab in advanced cancers. Study-level information: Patients enrolled in dose escalation were diagnosed with hepatocellular carcinoma, melanoma, renal cell or head and neck cancer. Study-level findings and limits: The study observed clonal expansion of CD4+ and CD8+ blood T cells by week 6 at 0.1 to 3.0 mg/kg. Compared with others, partial responders at 0.1-3.0 mg/kg displayed clonal expansion among the lowest.

Assay: immunoSEQ multiplex PCR; the TCRdb copy retains only in-frame clones and omits some. The data contain about 64,000 clones, around 90% of them singletons. From germline, CDR1 is MNHEY and CDR2 SVGAGI. V dropped 6 bases and J dropped 2 bases, with 10 bases sitting between them. The CDR3 runs to 14 residues. Autoimmune disease history or systemic immunosuppression led to patients being barred. The TCR was taken from an adult with an advanced solid tumor such as melanoma, head and neck, liver or kidney cancer. The specimen comprised CD4+ or CD8+ T cells sorted from blood, sampled in a trial of the OX40 agonist ivuxolimab. The V and J genes are TRBV6-5 and TRBJ1-4; D is possibly TRBD1 (5 bases). The CDR3 DNA reads as TGTGCCAGCAGCCCCGGGACGACTAATGAAAAACTGTTTTTT. Translated: CASSPGTTNEKLFF.